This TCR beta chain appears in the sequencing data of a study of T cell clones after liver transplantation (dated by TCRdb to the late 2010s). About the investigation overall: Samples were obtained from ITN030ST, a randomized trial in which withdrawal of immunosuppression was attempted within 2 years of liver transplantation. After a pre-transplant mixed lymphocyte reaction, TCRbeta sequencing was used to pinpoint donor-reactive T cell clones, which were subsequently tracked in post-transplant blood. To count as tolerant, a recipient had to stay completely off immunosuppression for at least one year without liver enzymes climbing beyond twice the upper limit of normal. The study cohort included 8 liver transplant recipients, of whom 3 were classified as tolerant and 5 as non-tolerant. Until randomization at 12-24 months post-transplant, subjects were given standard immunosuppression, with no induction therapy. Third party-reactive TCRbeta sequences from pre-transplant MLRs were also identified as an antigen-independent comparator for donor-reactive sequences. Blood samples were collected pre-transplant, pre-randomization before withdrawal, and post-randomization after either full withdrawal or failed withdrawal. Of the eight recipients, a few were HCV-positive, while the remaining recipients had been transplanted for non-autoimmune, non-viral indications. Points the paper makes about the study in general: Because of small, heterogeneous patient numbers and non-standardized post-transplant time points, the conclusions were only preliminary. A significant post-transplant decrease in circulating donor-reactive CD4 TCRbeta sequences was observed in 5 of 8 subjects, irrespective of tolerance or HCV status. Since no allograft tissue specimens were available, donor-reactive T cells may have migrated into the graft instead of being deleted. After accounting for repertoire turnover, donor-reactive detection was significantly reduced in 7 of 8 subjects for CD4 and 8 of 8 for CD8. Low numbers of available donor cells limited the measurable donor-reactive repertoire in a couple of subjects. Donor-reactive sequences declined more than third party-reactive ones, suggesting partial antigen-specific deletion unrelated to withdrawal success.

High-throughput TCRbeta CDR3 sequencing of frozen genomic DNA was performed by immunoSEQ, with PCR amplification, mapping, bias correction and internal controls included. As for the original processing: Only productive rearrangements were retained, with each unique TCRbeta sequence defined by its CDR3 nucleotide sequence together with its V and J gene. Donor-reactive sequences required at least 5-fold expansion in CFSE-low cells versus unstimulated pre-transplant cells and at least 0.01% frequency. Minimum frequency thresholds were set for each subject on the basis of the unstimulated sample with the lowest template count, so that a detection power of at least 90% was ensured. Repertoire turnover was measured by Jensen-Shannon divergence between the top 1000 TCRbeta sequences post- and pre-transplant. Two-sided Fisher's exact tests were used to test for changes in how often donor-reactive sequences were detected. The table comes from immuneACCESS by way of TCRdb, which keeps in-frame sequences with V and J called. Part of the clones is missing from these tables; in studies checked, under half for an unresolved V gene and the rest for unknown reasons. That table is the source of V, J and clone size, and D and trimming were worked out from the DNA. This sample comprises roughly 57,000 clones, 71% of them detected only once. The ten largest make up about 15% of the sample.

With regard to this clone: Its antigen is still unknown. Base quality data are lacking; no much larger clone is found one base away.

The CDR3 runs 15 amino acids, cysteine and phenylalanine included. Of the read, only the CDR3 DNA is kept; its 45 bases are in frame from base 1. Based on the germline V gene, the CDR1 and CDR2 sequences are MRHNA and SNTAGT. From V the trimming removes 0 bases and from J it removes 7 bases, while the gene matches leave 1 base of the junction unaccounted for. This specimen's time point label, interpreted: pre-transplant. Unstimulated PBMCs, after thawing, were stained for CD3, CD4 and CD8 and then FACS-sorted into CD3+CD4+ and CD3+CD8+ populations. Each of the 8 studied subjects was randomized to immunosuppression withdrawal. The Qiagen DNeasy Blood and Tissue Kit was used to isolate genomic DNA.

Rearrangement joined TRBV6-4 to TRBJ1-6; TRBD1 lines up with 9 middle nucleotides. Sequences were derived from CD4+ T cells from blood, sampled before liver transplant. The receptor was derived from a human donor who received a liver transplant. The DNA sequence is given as TGTGCCAGCAGTGACTCACAGGGGGCGAATTCACCCCTCCACTTT. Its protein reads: CASSDSQGANSPLHF.